The sequence of this TCR beta chain was determined in a study of T cell responses to AZD1222 COVID-19 vaccine (dated by TCRdb to the early 2020s). The study in broad terms: AZD1222 recipients with second doses at about 4 weeks or about 12 weeks were pooled, because spike-specific TCR depth and breadth did not differ between schedules. Enrollment into the trials was organized by age into subgroups of 18-55, 56-69 and 70-plus years, and those subgroups contained approximately 150, 30 and 60 TCR-sequenced participants, respectively. A total of about 250 trial participants underwent TCR sequencing, of whom 207 had received two doses of AZD1222 and some 25 had received two doses of the MenACWY control vaccine. What the study reported, not specific to this receptor: Conclusions about previously exposed vaccinees were limited because only six or seven AZD1222 recipients were SARS-CoV-2 seropositive at baseline. Epitopes outside the regions mutated in the B.1.351 and B.1.1.7 variants were reportedly recognized by nearly half of the unique spike-specific TCRs. Participants were mostly white British and included more females than males, and it was suggested by the authors that clonal diversity may have been underestimated. The 56-69-year group was small, and its depth increase did not reach significance, likely because of low power. Because no day 14 peak-response samples were available, the repertoires could be characterized only after the peak T cell response. CD4 TCRs associated with the vaccine covered the entire spike protein, and the dominant responses were in regions 160-218 and 743-854. After two AZD1222 doses, both the breadth and the depth of spike-specific TCRs were significantly higher than at day 0 and than in MenACWY recipients.

Remarks on this clone: Its antigen target is currently unknown. No qualities accompany the bases; no much larger clone lies one base away.

CDR1 and CDR2 are read off the germline V gene (reference sequence) as LGHDT and YNNKEL. Spanning cysteine to phenylalanine, the CDR3 consists of 14 amino acids. Kept here is only the CDR3 DNA, which spans 42 bases and is read in frame from base 1. Relative to germline, V is 5 bases shorter and J is 4 bases shorter, with 14 bases between their ends. The meaning of the sample's time point label: baseline before first vaccination. Vaccinee samples came from UK trials COV001 and COV002, including a single-blind randomized controlled phase 2/3 trial of AZD1222 (ChAdOx1 nCoV-19) in healthy adults. For TCRbeta chain sequencing, PBMC samples were collected from trial participants at day 0 and at day 28 after the second dose. The CDR3 regions of human TCRbeta chains were subjected to immunosequencing. The authors' analysis ran thus. TCRs in the repertoires were compared against a reference library of SARS-CoV-2-specific TCRs that had been generated with the MIRA antigen-specificity platform. Breadth was defined as the fraction of unique TCRs that were SARS-CoV-2-associated, and depth was defined as the fraction of total T cells that were SARS-CoV-2-associated. Using the MIRA data, each spike-specific TCR was assigned both to the spike region to which the TCR was reactive and to a CD4 or CD8 class. Log10-transformed breadth and depth values were compared by one-way ANOVA with Sidak's multiple comparisons tests. TCRdb retrieved this table from immuneACCESS and kept in-frame rearrangements only. Not all clones are present; in checked studies, unresolved V genes account for under half, and no reason is known for the remainder. V and J calls and clone size come straight from that table; D and trimming were deduced from the DNA. Recorded for this sample are 130,000 or so clones; approximately 91% of them occurred a single time. The ten largest clones take up 1.5% to 2% of the sample.

The sequencing used peripheral blood, collected on day 0 of AZD1222 vaccination. The rearrangement combines TRBV3-1 (or the pseudogene TRBV3-2) with TRBJ1-1, with no confident D gene call. The receptor's source is an adult in good health. The nucleotides read TGTGCCAGCAGCTCCCATATCGTCAGCACTGAAGCTTTCTTT. It is translated as CASSSHIVSTEAFF.